This T cell receptor beta chain was captured by sequencing in a study of blood T cell repertoires in COVID-19. Study information: COVID-19 samples collected from the United States, Italy and Spain covered acute and convalescent phases. The cDNA or gDNA used as material had been derived from T cells, B-cell-depleted T cells, or PBMCs.

Generated by immunoSEQ multiplex PCR, the TCRdb table keeps only in-frame clones and is missing some. The sample has fewer than 100,000 clones, less than 90% seen once. This CDR3 is built from 16 residues. The V gene's germline CDR1 is MNHEY and CDR2 SMNVEV (reference sequence). The V segment lost 5 bases and the J segment 3 bases; nucleotides outside the gene matches: 10. This TCR came from a man aged 80 or over in a cohort sampled during active COVID-19. This chain connects TRBV27 to TRBJ1-2; 9 bases are shared with TRBD1. Sequencing was performed on peripheral blood. In DNA form, the CDR3 reads TGTGCCAGCAGTCCCCCCCCCGGGACAGGGTACTATGGCTACACCTTC. Protein product: CASSPPPGTGYYGYTF.